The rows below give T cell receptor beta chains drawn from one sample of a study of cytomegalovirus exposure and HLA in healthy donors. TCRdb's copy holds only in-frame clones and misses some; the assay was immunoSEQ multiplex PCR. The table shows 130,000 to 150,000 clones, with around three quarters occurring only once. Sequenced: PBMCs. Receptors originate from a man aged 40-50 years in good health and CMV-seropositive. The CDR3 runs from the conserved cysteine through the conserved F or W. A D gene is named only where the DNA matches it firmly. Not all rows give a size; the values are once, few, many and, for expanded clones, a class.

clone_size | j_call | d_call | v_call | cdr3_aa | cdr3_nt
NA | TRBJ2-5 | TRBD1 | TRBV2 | CASSVLVGTGQETQYF | TGTGCCAGCAGTGTACTAGTCGGGACAGGCCAAGAGACCCAGTACTTC
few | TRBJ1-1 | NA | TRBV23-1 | CASSQSRRAENTEAFF | TGCGCCAGCAGTCAATCGAGGCGAGCAGAGAACACTGAAGCTTTCTTT
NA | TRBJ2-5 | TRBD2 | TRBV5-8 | CASSLRLAGGFQETQYF | TGTGCCAGCAGCTTGAGGCTAGCGGGGGGTTTTCAAGAGACCCAGTACTTC
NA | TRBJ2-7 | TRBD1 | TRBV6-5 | CASSYGQGIYEQYF | TGTGCCAGCAGTTACGGACAGGGGATCTACGAGCAGTACTTC
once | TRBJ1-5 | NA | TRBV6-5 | CASRSRRGGSQPQHF | TGTGCCAGCAGATCCAGGAGGGGAGGTTCGCAGCCCCAGCATTTT
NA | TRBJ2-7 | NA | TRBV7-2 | CASSLKGGGPYEQYF | TGTGCCAGCAGCTTAAAAGGAGGGGGCCCCTACGAGCAGTACTTC
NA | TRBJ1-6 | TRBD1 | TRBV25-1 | CASSGQGYNSPLHF | TGTGCCAGCAGTGGACAGGGGTATAATTCACCCCTCCACTTT
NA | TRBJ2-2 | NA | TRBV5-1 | CASSFGTGELFF | TGCGCCAGCAGCTTCGGCACCGGGGAGCTGTTTTTT
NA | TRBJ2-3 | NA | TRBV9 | CASSGLTGGRTDTQYF | TGTGCCAGCAGCGGGCTCACAGGTGGGCGCACAGATACGCAGTATTTT
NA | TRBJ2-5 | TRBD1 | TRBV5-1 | CASSKQTGMGETQYF | TGCGCCAGCAGCAAACAGACAGGGATGGGAGAGACCCAGTACTTC
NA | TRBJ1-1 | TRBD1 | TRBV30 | CALTILGQTNTEAFF | TGTGCCTTAACGATACTGGGACAGACGAACACTGAAGCTTTCTTT
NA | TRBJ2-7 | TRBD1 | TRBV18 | CASSPGTGDYYEQYF | TGTGCCAGCTCACCAGGGACAGGGGACTACTACGAGCAGTACTTC
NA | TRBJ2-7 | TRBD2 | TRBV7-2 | CASSLRSRLAGSYEQYF | TGTGCCAGCAGCTTACGGTCGCGACTAGCGGGTTCCTACGAGCAGTACTTC
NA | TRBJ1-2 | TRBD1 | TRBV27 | CASSPFGTGRRYGYTF | TGTGCCAGCAGTCCATTTGGGACAGGGAGACGCTATGGCTACACCTTC
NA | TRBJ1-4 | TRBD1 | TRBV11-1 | CASSLRRDSATEKLFF | TGTGCCAGCAGCTTACGACGGGACAGTGCAACTGAAAAACTGTTTTTT
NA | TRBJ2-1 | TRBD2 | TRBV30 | CAWNQPGLAGVNEQFF | TGTGCCTGGAATCAGCCGGGACTAGCGGGAGTCAATGAGCAGTTCTTC
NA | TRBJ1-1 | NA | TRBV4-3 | CASSLRGTYQAGEAFF | TGCGCCAGCAGCCTGAGAGGGACATACCAGGCGGGTGAAGCTTTCTTT
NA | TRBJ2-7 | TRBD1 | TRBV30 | CAWSKQGINEQYF | TGTGCCTGGAGTAAACAGGGGATCAACGAGCAGTACTTC
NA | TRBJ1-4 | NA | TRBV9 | CASSVAGGGSGANEKLFF | TGTGCCAGCAGCGTCGCTGGGGGCGGTTCTGGAGCTAATGAAAAACTGTTTTTT
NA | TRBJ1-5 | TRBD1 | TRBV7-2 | CASSLNRGYRGDQPQHF | TGTGCCAGCAGCTTAAACAGGGGGTATCGGGGAGACCAGCCCCAGCATTTT
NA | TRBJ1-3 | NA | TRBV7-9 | CASSLPGLSGNTIYF | TGTGCCAGCAGCTTACCTGGACTTTCTGGAAACACCATATATTTT
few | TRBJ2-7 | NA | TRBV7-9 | CASSQVSSYEQYF | TGTGCCAGCAGCCAAGTGAGCTCCTACGAGCAGTACTTC
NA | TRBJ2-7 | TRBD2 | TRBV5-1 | CASRTAGEFYEQYF | TGCGCCAGCAGAACAGCGGGAGAGTTTTACGAGCAGTACTTC
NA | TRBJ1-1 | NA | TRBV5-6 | CASSLPQANTEAFF | TGTGCCAGCAGCTTGCCTCAGGCGAACACTGAAGCTTTCTTT
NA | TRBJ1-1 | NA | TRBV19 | CASSIDPGTNTEAFF | TGTGCCAGTAGTATAGATCCGGGTACGAACACTGAAGCTTTCTTT
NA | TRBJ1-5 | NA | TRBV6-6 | CASSTLNQPQHF | TGTGCCAGCAGTACTCTCAACCAGCCCCAGCATTTT
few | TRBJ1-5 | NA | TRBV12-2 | CASRWAEWKQGGNQPQHF | TGTGCAAGTCGCTGGGCGGAGTGGAAACAGGGGGGCAATCAGCCCCAGCATTTT
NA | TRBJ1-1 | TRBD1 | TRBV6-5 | CASSYRGQNTEAFF | TGTGCCAGCAGTTACAGGGGGCAGAACACTGAAGCTTTCTTT
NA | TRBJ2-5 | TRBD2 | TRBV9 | CASSPRWGGGETQYF | TGTGCCAGCAGCCCTCGCTGGGGGGGAGGGGAGACCCAGTACTTC
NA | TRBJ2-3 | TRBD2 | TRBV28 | CASMAGGPAKAQYF | TGTGCCAGCATGGCGGGGGGGCCCGCAAAGGCGCAGTATTTT
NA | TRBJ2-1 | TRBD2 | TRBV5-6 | CASSLAGGGYNEQFF | TGTGCCAGCAGTTTAGCGGGAGGTGGATACAATGAGCAGTTCTTC
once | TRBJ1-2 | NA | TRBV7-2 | CASSLQGMINYGYTF | TGTGCCAGCAGCTTACAGGGGATGATTAACTATGGCTACACCTTC
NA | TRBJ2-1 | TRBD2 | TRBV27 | CASSSRLAGGRSEQFF | TGTGCCAGCAGTAGCAGACTAGCGGGGGGCAGGAGTGAGCAGTTCTTC
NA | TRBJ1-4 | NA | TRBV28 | CASSWRNEKLFF | TGTGCCAGCAGTTGGCGGAATGAAAAACTGTTTTTT
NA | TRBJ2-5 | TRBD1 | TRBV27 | CASRSSRGLETQYF | TGTGCCAGCAGATCCTCCAGGGGGCTGGAGACCCAGTACTTC
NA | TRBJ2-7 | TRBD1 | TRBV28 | CASSLTPTGGQQYF | TGTGCCAGCAGTTTAACCCCCACAGGGGGGCAGCAGTACTTC
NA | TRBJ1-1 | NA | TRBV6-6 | CASGDRQVNTEAFF | TGTGCCAGCGGAGATAGGCAAGTGAACACTGAAGCTTTCTTT
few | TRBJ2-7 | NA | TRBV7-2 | CASSLMSGQYEQYF | TGTGCCAGCAGCTTAATGAGCGGGCAGTACGAGCAGTACTTC
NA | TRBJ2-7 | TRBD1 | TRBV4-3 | CASSHRTGGYEQYF | TGCGCCAGCAGCCACCGTACAGGGGGCTACGAGCAGTACTTC
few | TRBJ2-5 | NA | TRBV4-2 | CASSQGAAYEGETQYF | TGTGCCAGCAGCCAAGGGGCGGCTTACGAGGGTGAGACCCAGTACTTC
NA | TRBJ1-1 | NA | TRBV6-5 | CASKRTWSNTEAFF | TGTGCCAGCAAACGAACTTGGTCGAACACTGAAGCTTTCTTT
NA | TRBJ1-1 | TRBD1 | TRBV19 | CASSPRTGMNTEAFF | TGTGCCAGTAGCCCCAGGACAGGCATGAACACTGAAGCTTTCTTT
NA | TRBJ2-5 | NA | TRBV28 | CASSFQGEETQYF | TGTGCCAGCAGTTTCCAGGGTGAAGAGACCCAGTACTTC
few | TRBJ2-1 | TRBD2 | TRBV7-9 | CASSPRTSGGNEQFF | TGTGCCAGCAGCCCCCGGACTAGCGGGGGCAATGAGCAGTTCTTC
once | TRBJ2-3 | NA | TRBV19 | CASSIDVTDTQYF | TGTGCCAGTAGTATAGACGTAACAGATACGCAGTATTTT
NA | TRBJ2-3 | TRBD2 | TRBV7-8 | CASVLAGGYTDTQYF | TGTGCCAGCGTCCTAGCGGGGGGGTACACAGATACGCAGTATTTT